This TCR beta chain appears in the sequencing data of a study of T cells in Graves' hyperthyroidism and ophthalmopathy. At the level of the study: The blood sample was taken at first diagnosis, before treatment began. General study points: Appearing also in blood were most of the thyroid clonotypes expanded above 0.001.

With respect to this clonotype: The target antigen is unknown.

Each patient was aged 18 to 65 and had newly diagnosed hyperthyroidism of under 2 months' duration. Every diagnosis used clinical symptoms, serum thyroxine and TRAb, thyroid ultrasound and orbital computed tomography. TCR beta CDR3 regions were amplified from RNA transcripts. TCR CDR3 regions were first amplified by RT-PCR with HTBI primers. TCRdb called the multiplex PCR reads again in MiXCR, with one record for every CDR3 protein. The data contain about 96,000 distinct CDR3 sequences, about 51% of them seen just once; the ten biggest clones take up 25% to 30%. Sequenced sample: blood. The sequence was collected from a woman in her forties with Graves' hyperthyroidism.

CDR3 residues: CASSAGTLNTEAFF. CDR3 sequence (DNA): TGTGCCAGCAGCGCCGGTACACTGAACACTGAAGCTTTCTTT. The chain couples TRBV25-1 to TRBJ1-1; D is ambiguous. Trimming shortened V by 6 bases and J by 0 bases, and 11 bases separated the two germline ends. This CDR3 comprises 14 residues. Per germline, CDR1 MGHDK and CDR2 SYGVNS.